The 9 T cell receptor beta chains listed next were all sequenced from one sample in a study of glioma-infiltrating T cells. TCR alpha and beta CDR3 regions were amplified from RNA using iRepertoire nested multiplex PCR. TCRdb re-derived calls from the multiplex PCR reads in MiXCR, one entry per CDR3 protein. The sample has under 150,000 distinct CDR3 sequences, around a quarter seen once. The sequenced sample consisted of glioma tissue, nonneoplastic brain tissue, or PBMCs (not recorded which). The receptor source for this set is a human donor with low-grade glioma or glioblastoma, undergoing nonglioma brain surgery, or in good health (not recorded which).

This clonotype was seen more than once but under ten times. CDR3 in DNA: TGTGCCAGCAGCCAATTGGGAAACACCATATATTTT. Protein product: CASSQLGNTIYF. The chain uses TRBV3-1 and TRBJ1-3; D gene uncertain. Between the trimmed V and J ends, which lost 2 bases and 4 bases, there was a span of 3 bases. Germline V gene sequence: CDR1 LGHDT, CDR2 YNNKEL (reference sequence). CDR3 length: 12 amino acids.

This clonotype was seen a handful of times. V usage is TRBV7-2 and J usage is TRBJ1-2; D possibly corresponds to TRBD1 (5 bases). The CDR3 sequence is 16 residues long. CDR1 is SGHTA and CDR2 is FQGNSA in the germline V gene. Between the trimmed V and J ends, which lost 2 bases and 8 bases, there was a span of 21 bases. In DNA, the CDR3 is TGTGCCAGCAGCTTACAGGGATCTGGGGGAGTGAGCGGCTACACCTTC. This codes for CASSLQGSGGVSGYTF.

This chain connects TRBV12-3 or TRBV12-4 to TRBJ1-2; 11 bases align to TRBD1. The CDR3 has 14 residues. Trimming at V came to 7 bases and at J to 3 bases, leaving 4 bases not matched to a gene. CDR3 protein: CASIGGQGDYGYTF. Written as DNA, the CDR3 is TGTGCCAGCATTGGGGGACAGGGGGACTATGGCTACACCTTC.

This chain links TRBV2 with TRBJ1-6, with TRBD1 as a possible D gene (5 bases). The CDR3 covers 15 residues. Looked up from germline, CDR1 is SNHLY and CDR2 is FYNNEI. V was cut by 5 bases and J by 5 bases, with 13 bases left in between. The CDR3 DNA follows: TGTGCCAGCAGTAGACAGACCACCCATAATTCACCCCTCCACTTT. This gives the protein CASSRQTTHNSPLHF.

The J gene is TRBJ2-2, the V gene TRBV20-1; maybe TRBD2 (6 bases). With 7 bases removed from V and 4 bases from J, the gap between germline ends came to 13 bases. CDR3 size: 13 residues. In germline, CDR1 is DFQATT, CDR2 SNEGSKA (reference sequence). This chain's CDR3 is CSGRVRVTGELFF. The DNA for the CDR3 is TGCAGTGGGAGGGTCAGGGTCACCGGGGAGCTGTTTTTT.

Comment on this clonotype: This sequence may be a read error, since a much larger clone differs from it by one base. CDR3 sequence reads: CASRFTNGGSTDTQYF. The CDR3 DNA reads as TGTGCCAGCAGGTTTACTAACGGGGGGAGCACAGATACGCAGTATTTT. The J gene is TRBJ2-3, the V gene TRBV18; TRBD2 matches 7 bases. CDR1 is KGHSH and CDR2 is LQKENI in the germline V gene. This CDR3 has 16 residues. V dropped 8 bases and J dropped 0; count of bases not matched to a gene: 11.

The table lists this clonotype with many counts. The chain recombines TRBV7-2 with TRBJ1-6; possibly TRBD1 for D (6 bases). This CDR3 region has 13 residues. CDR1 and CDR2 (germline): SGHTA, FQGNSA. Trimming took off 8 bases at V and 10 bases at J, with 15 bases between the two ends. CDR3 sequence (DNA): TGTGCCAGCTCCGGGGGCGCGGGATCACCCCTCCACTTT. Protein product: CASSGGAGSPLHF.

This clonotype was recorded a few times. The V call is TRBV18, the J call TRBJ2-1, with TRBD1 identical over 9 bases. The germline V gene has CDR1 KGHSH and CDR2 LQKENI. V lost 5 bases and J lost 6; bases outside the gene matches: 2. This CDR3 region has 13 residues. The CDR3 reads CASSGGQGNEQFF. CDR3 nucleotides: TGTGCCAGCTCAGGGGGACAGGGCAATGAGCAGTTCTTC.

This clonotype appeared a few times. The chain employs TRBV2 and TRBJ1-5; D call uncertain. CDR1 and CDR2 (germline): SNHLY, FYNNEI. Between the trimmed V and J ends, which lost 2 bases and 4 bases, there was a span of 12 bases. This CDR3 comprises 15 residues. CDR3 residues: CASSERSGGNQPQHF. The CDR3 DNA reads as TGTGCCAGCAGTGAAAGGTCCGGCGGTAATCAGCCCCAGCATTTT.